Following are 4 T cell receptor beta chains from one sample sequenced in a study of blood T cell repertoires in COVID-19. This table comes from immunoSEQ multiplex PCR, and its TCRdb copy is limited to in-frame clones, with some not included. The sample has about 100,000 clones; around 84% are singletons. The sequenced sample consisted of peripheral blood. Source of these receptors: an older woman with active or convalescent COVID-19.

The J gene is TRBJ2-1, the V gene TRBV7-2; 7 bases are a match to TRBD2. The J segment lost 5 bases and the V segment lost 7 bases, leaving 11 bases of the junction unmatched. This CDR3 is 15 amino acids long. The germline V gene has CDR1 SGHTA and CDR2 FQGNSA. Here the CDR3 reads CASNYGASGHNEQFF. CDR3 nucleotide sequence: TGTGCCAGCAACTATGGGGCTAGCGGCCACAATGAGCAGTTCTTC.

The CDR3 reads CASSLQGGAFF. CDR3 DNA: TGTGCCAGCAGCTTGCAGGGAGGCGCTTTCTTT. The chain joins TRBV7-9 to TRBJ1-1; D is possibly TRBD1 (5 bases). Germline CDR1 SEHNR, CDR2 FQNEAQ (reference sequence). V dropped 3 bases and J dropped 11 bases, with 10 bases sitting between them. The CDR3 loop spans 11 amino acids.

V usage is TRBV3-1 (or the pseudogene TRBV3-2) and J usage is TRBJ1-4; 8 bases fit TRBD1. The length of the CDR3 is 16 residues. V was pared by 1 base and J by 5 bases, with 6 bases of the junction left unmatched. Germline values: CDR1 LGHDT, CDR2 YNNKEL (reference sequence). This CDR3 is CASSQGPGQANEKLFF. The CDR3 DNA follows: TGTGCCAGCAGCCAAGGACCGGGACAGGCCAATGAAAAACTGTTTTTT.

This rearrangement joins TRBV30 to TRBJ1-1, with a weak D call TRBD1 (5 bases). CDR1 GTSNPN and CDR2 SVGIG come from the germline V gene (reference sequence). Between the trimmed V and J ends, which lost 5 bases and 1 base, there was a span of 8 bases. CDR3 length: 12 residues. DNA for the CDR3: TGTGCCTGGGGGACGGGGAACACTGAAGCTTTCTTT. Translating gives CAWGTGNTEAFF.